The TCR beta chain under discussion was sequenced for a study of cytomegalovirus exposure and HLA in healthy donors. Overall study results and limits: Per a prior analysis, the majority of TCR beta V segments were productive roughly 87% or roughly 30% of the time. The classifier reportedly diagnosed cytomegalovirus status with high specificity and sensitivity. Presence/absence analyses assumed roughly uniform sequencing depth across donors. It was in a later analysis that TCR association rates were seen to vary by HLA locus, highest for DRB1 and lowest for HLA-C.

Comments on this clone: Antigen specificity is unknown.

The PCR was carried out with 60 Vbeta primers and 13 Jbeta primers. The protocol was immunoSEQ multiplex PCR, while the TCRdb copy is restricted to in-frame clones and leaves out a portion. The table includes some 200,000 clones, approximately 70% detected once. V lost 3 bases and J lost 9, with 16 bases in between. This CDR3 is built from 15 residues. The germline gives CDR1 SGHRS, CDR2 YFSETQ. The chain links TRBV5-1 to TRBJ1-6, with D perhaps matching TRBD1 (6 bases). Sequencing was carried out using PBMCs. The source of this sequence is a man in his forties in good health and CMV-seropositive. The CDR3 DNA reads as TGCGCCAGCAGCTCCAACACAGGGCGGAGTTCACCCCTCCACTTT. This translates into CASSSNTGRSSPLHF.